The 15 T cell receptor beta chains in this list originate from one sample, sequenced in a study of low-dose radiotherapy and immunotherapy resistance in tumors. Regarding time point: after trial treatment. Treatment: LDRT plus nivolumab, ipilimumab, low-dose cyclophosphamide and aspirin (RACIN trial). Alpha and beta chains were covered, as first-strand cDNA relied on TRAV- and TRBV-specific primers. Amplification, which lasted around 20 PCR cycles, used a constant-region primer and V-primer adapter to amplify TCRs. Each CDR3 protein gets one entry after TCRdb re-called the reads with MiXCR. The data hold 95,000 to 100,000 distinct CDR3 sequences, with about a fifth observed a single time. Material: PBMCs, obtained after low-dose radiotherapy plus immunotherapy. These receptors were taken from a male donor with prostate cancer.

The chain is built from TRBV11-3 and TRBJ2-3; 7 nucleotides align to TRBD1. The CDR3 has 15 amino acids. The trim removed 5 bases at V and 2 bases at J, leaving 7 bases unmatched. In germline, CDR1 is SGHNT, CDR2 YENEEA. Here the CDR3 DNA reads TGTGCCAGCAGCCGGGACAGCCTAGTCACAGATACGCAGTATTTT. It codes for CASSRDSLVTDTQYF.

This clonotype was counted ten times or more. The chain recombines TRBV7-9 with TRBJ1-6, with TRBD1 matching over 7 bases. The CDR3 spans 15 residues. Germline assignment: CDR1 SEHNR and CDR2 FQNEAQ (reference sequence). V shed 3 bases, J shed 9 bases, and the junction held 8 bases outside the gene matches. The CDR3 DNA reads TGTGCCAGCAGCTTCCACACAGGGGTAGCTTCACCCCTCCACTTT. It encodes CASSFHTGVASPLHF.

The V and J genes are TRBV5-1 and TRBJ1-2; D is undetermined. The CDR3 length is 13 residues. V was clipped by 6 bases and J by 2 bases, with 11 bases between them. The germline V gene encodes CDR1 SGHRS and CDR2 YFSETQ. The CDR3 bases are TGCGCCAGCAAGGGAACCCGAAACTATGGCTACACCTTC. Protein: CASKGTRNYGYTF.

Notes on this clonotype: With only one base between it and a far larger clone, this is likely a read error. The J gene is TRBJ2-1, the V gene TRBV6-2 or TRBV6-3; 10 nucleotides line up with TRBD2. Per the germline V gene, CDR1 is MNHEY and CDR2 is SVGEGT. The ends lost 8 bases at V and 5 bases at J; junction bases unmatched: 6. This CDR3 contains 14 residues. DNA for the CDR3: TGTGCCAGCGAGCGGGGGGGGTCCCACAATGAGCAGTTCTTC. It encodes CASERGGSHNEQFF.

This clonotype has at least ten counts. The V and J genes are TRBV6-8 and TRBJ2-2, with TRBD2 matching over 8 bases. The CDR3 is 16 residues long. CDR1 and CDR2 (germline): MNHGY, SAAAGT. Trimming at V came to 1 base and at J to 0 bases, leaving 1 base not matched to a gene. The CDR3 DNA reads as TGTGCCAGCAGTTACTTCGGGGGGGCGAACACCGGGGAGCTGTTTTTT. As protein: CASSYFGGANTGELFF.

This clonotype was picked up many times. The chain joins TRBV20-1 to TRBJ2-5, with D perhaps TRBD2 (5 bases). V gave up 5 bases and J gave up 0 bases, with 13 bases separating them. Germline assignment: CDR1 DFQATT and CDR2 SNEGSKA (reference sequence). CDR3 length: 14 amino acids. Here the CDR3 reads CSAPNEGYQETQYF. DNA of the CDR3: TGCAGTGCTCCGAACGAGGGATACCAAGAGACCCAGTACTTC.

There are many counts of this clonotype. This chain uses TRBV5-1 with TRBJ1-2; no clear D gene. The CDR3 covers 13 residues. V shed 2 bases and J shed 5 bases, with 10 bases lying between them. The germline CDR1 and CDR2 sequences are SGHRS and YFSETQ. The CDR3 is CASSFEPDYGYTF. The CDR3 coding sequence is TGCGCCAGCAGCTTTGAACCCGATTATGGCTACACCTTC.

This clonotype was seen many times. This chain links TRBV4-1 with TRBJ1-1; D is unclear. V shed 4 bases and J shed 8 bases, with 14 bases lying between them. The CDR3 is 13 residues long. Germline lookup yields CDR1 MGHRA and CDR2 YSYEKL. The CDR3 reads CASSLRLGREAFF. CDR3 sequence (DNA): TGCGCCAGCAGCCTACGTTTGGGCAGGGAAGCTTTCTTT.

About this clonotype: With only one base between it and a far larger clone, this is likely a read error. The chain carries TRBV2 and TRBJ2-1; D may match TRBD1 or TRBD2 (5 bases each). The CDR3 loop spans 15 amino acids. Germline V lookup: CDR1 SNHLY, CDR2 FYNNEI. Trimming removed 1 base from V and 10 bases from J, with 17 bases in between. The CDR3 DNA sequence: TGTGCCAGCAGTGAAGGAGGGGCCCGGACCTACGAGCAGTTCTTC. Residues: CASSEGGARTYEQFF.

This clonotype was picked up many times. The chain links TRBV6-6 to TRBJ2-1; the D is unclear. Trimming stripped 10 bases from V and 7 bases from J, with 8 bases between. CDR3 size: 10 residues. Germline CDR1 and CDR2: MNHNY and SVGAGI (reference sequence). The chain's CDR3 is CAIGENEQFF. DNA for the CDR3: TGTGCCATCGGTGAGAATGAGCAGTTCTTC.

This clonotype was seen a few times. The chain has TRBV6-5 and TRBJ2-3; TRBD2 is a possible D gene (6 bases). Germline values: CDR1 MNHEY, CDR2 SVGAGI. V dropped 7 bases and J dropped 0 bases, with 8 bases sitting between them. The CDR3 runs 13 residues. In DNA form, the CDR3 reads TGTGCCAGCAAAGGAGGGAGCACAGATACGCAGTATTTT. It translates to CASKGGSTDTQYF.

In this sample, this clonotype turned up many times. The V call is TRBV5-1, the J call TRBJ1-5; TRBD1 is a possible D gene (5 bases). CDR3 length equals 14 residues. V lost 0 bases and J 7 bases, leaving 11 bases between the germline ends. Germline values: CDR1 SGHRS, CDR2 YFSETQ. The CDR3 DNA follows: TGCGCCAGCAGCTTGGGGGGGTCGGAGCAGCCCCAGCATTTT. This sequence encodes CASSLGGSEQPQHF.

This clonotype was observed many times. The chain is built from TRBV3-1 and TRBJ2-7; maybe TRBD1 (6 bases). The V and J ends lost 1 base and 6 bases respectively, with 10 bases between them. Germline CDR1 LGHDT, CDR2 YNNKEL (reference sequence). The CDR3 covers 13 residues. CDR3 nucleotide sequence: TGTGCCAGCAGCCAAGGGGGGCGAGGCGAGCAGTACTTC. Its translation is CASSQGGRGEQYF.

In this sample, this clonotype turned up many times. The J gene is TRBJ1-5, the V gene TRBV6-1; tentatively, D is TRBD1 (5 bases). Trimming pared 3 bases from V and 6 bases from J, leaving 15 bases between. Germline CDR1 reads MNHNS; CDR2 reads SASEGT. The CDR3 is 15 residues long. This CDR3 reads CASSDAREGSQPQHF. DNA for the CDR3: TGTGCCAGCAGTGATGCCAGGGAGGGAAGTCAGCCCCAGCATTTT.

This clonotype showed up many times. The chain couples TRBV3-1 to TRBJ2-2; D is uncertain. Per the germline V gene, CDR1 is LGHDT and CDR2 is YNNKEL (reference sequence). CDR3 length: 12 residues. The V and J ends lost 3 bases and 3 bases respectively, with 2 bases between them. The chain's CDR3 is CASSHDTGELFF. CDR3 DNA sequence: TGTGCCAGCAGCCACGACACCGGGGAGCTGTTTTTT.